This TCR beta chain was identified in a study of control samples from healthy donors and cancer patients. Libraries were prepared by immunoSEQ multiplex PCR; TCRdb keeps only in-frame clonotypes and omits some of them. The sample yields 50,000 or so clones, 95% seen once. After removal of 4 bases from V and 2 bases from J, the junction contained 7 bases not matched to a gene. The germline gives CDR1 SEHNR, CDR2 FQNEAQ (reference sequence). This CDR3 comprises 16 residues. Material: blood. The V and J genes are TRBV7-9 and TRBJ2-3, with TRBD2 matching over 9 bases. The sequence was collected from a man aged 30-40 years in good health. DNA for the CDR3: TGTGCCAGCAGCTCAAGACTAGCGGCCCCCACAGATACGCAGTATTTT. Translating it yields CASSSRLAAPTDTQYF.